This T cell receptor beta chain derives from a study of blood T cell repertoires in COVID-19. TCRdb's table, derived via immunoSEQ multiplex PCR, lists solely in-frame clones and lacks some. This table holds approximately 74,000 clones, 75% to 95% found once. From germline, CDR1 is SQVTM and CDR2 ANQGSEA. V was clipped by 7 bases and J by 2 bases, with 12 bases between them. This CDR3 contains 12 residues. Sequenced material: peripheral blood. The source of this sequence is a woman aged 55-75 years with active COVID-19. The J gene is TRBJ2-7, the V gene TRBV29-1; D possibly corresponds to TRBD2 (5 bases). The CDR3 spells CSARAETYEQYF. CDR3 sequence (DNA): TGCAGCGCAAGAGCGGAGACCTACGAGCAGTACTTC.